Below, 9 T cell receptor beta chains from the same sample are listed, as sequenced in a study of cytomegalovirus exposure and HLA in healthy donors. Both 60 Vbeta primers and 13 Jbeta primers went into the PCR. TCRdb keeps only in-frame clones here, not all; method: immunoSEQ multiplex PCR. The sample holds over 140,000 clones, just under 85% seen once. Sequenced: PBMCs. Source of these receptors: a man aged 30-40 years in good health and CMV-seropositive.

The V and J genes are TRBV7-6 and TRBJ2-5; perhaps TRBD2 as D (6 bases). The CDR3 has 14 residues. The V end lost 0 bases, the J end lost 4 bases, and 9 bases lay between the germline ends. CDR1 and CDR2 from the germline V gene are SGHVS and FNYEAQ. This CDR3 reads CASSLARDTETQYF. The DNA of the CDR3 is TGTGCCAGCAGCTTAGCGCGGGATACAGAGACCCAGTACTTC.

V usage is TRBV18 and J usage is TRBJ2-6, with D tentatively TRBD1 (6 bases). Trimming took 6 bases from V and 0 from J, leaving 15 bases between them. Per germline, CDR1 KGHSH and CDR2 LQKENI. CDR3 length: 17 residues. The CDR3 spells CASSGPGQLSGANVLTF. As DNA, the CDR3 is TGTGCCAGCTCGGGGCCGGGACAACTCTCTGGGGCCAACGTCCTGACTTTC.

The CDR3, as DNA: TGCGCCAGCAGCTTTGACAGGAACACTGAAGCTTTCTTT. It translates to CASSFDRNTEAFF. The chain recombines TRBV5-1 with TRBJ1-1; perhaps TRBD1 as D (5 bases). With 2 bases removed from V and 1 base from J, the gap between germline ends came to 6 bases. Germline CDR1 SGHRS, CDR2 YFSETQ. The CDR3 runs 13 residues.

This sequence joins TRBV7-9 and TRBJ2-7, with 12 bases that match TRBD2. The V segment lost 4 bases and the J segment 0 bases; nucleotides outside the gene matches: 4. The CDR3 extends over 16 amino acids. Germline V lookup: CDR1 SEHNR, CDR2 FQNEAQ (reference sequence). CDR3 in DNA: TGTGCCAGCAGCTCTACTAGCGGGAGGCCCTCCTACGAGCAGTACTTC. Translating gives CASSSTSGRPSYEQYF.

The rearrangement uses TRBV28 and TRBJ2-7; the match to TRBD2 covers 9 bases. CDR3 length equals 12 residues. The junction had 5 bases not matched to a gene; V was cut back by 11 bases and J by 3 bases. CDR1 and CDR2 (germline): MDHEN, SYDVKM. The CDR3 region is CAAGGGGYEQYF. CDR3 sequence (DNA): TGTGCCGCGGGAGGGGGCGGCTACGAGCAGTACTTC.

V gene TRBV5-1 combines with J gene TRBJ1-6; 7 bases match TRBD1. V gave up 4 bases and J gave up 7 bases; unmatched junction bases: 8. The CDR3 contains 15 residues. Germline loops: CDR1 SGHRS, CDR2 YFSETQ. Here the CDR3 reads CASSPEGGMNSPLHF. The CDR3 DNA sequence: TGCGCCAGCAGCCCTGAAGGGGGCATGAATTCACCCCTCCACTTT.

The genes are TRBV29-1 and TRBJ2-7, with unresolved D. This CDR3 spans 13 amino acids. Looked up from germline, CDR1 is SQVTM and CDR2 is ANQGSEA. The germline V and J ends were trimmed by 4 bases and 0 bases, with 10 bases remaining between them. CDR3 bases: TGCAGCGTTGCCCAGCGCTTCTCCTACGAGCAGTACTTC. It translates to CSVAQRFSYEQYF.

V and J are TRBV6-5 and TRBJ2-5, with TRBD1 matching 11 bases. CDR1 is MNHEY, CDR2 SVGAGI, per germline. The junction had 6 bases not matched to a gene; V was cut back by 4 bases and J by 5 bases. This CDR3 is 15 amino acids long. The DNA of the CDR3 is TGTGCCAGCAGTTCGACCGGGACAGGGGGTGAGACCCAGTACTTC. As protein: CASSSTGTGGETQYF.

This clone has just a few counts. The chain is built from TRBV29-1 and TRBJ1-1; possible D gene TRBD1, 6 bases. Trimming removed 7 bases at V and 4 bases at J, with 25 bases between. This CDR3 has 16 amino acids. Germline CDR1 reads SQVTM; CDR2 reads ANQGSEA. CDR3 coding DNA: TGCAGCGCCTCTTCGGGACACCAAGGCGTGCGCACTGAAGCTTTCTTT. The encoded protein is CSASSGHQGVRTEAFF.